A single sample is the source of the 7 T cell receptor beta chains below, sequenced in a study of T-cell memory formation after mild COVID-19. TCRdb passed the 5' RACE reads through MiXCR, listing each CDR3 protein once. The top ten clones hold about 8.2% of a sample with 550,000 to 600,000 distinct CDR3 sequences, about 20% of them seen once. Specimen: PBMCs or a T cell subset sorted from them (not recorded which). The receptors originated from an adult woman who had mild COVID-19 (a few samples of this study predate the infection). Cell type and time point are not known.

The chain is built from TRBV12-3 or TRBV12-4 and TRBJ1-2, with TRBD1 as a possible D gene (5 bases). The CDR3 contains 14 residues. Trimming removed 6 bases at V and 1 base at J, with 12 bases between. CDR3 amino acids: CASRRDGHNYGYTF. The CDR3 DNA is TGTGCCAGCAGGCGGGACGGACATAACTATGGCTACACCTTC.

The V and J genes are TRBV7-2 and TRBJ2-3, with TRBD2 matching over 7 bases. Germline V gene sequence: CDR1 SGHTA, CDR2 FQGNSA. V trimming: 10 bases; J trimming: 1 base; junction bases outside the gene matches: 8. This CDR3 comprises 14 residues. CDR3 protein: CATTEAGGTDTQYF. For the CDR3, the DNA is TGTGCCACCACAGAGGCGGGGGGCACAGATACGCAGTATTTT.

This clonotype appeared a few times. This chain connects TRBV27 to TRBJ1-1; D remains unclear. The CDR3 consists of 18 residues. V shed 1 base and J shed 3 bases, with 21 bases lying between them. From germline, CDR1 is MNHEY and CDR2 SMNVEV (reference sequence). CDR3: CASSLYGTPTFADTEAFF. DNA for the CDR3: TGTGCCAGCAGTTTATACGGAACTCCAACCTTTGCGGACACTGAAGCTTTCTTT.

The genes are TRBV29-1 and TRBJ1-2, with 9 nucleotides matching TRBD1. The CDR3 extends over 14 amino acids. Germline-derived CDR1 and CDR2 are SQVTM and ANQGSEA. Trimming took 5 bases from V and 4 from J; bases not matched to a gene: 8. Here the CDR3 reads CSVSRDRVSYGYTF. In DNA form, the CDR3 reads TGCAGCGTTAGCCGGGACAGGGTTTCCTATGGCTACACCTTC.

The chain is built from TRBV18 and TRBJ2-1; 7 positions agree with TRBD2. Trimming removed 2 bases from V and 4 bases from J; junction bases left unmatched: 5. CDR1 KGHSH and CDR2 LQKENI come from the germline V gene. The CDR3 runs to 15 residues. CDR3 region: CASSPMRGKYNEQFF. The CDR3 nucleotides read TGTGCCAGCTCACCAATGCGGGGGAAGTACAATGAGCAGTTCTTC.

This clonotype came up once. The chain joins TRBV4-1 to TRBJ2-7; a weak D match, TRBD2 (6 bases). The CDR3 covers 15 residues. The V gene's germline CDR1 is MGHRA and CDR2 YSYEKL. Between the trimmed V and J ends, which lost 4 bases and 3 bases, there was a span of 16 bases. CDR3 region: CASSPRGSALYEQYF. The CDR3 bases are TGCGCCAGCAGCCCCCGGGGGTCCGCACTCTACGAGCAGTACTTC.

This sequence joins TRBV29-1 and TRBJ2-7; the D gene is possibly TRBD2 (6 bases). Germline V CDR1 and CDR2: SQVTM, ANQGSEA. This CDR3 region has 12 residues. Trimming stripped 6 bases from V and 4 bases from J, with 13 bases between. This chain's CDR3 is CSVGGASYEQYF. Written as DNA, the CDR3 is TGCAGCGTAGGCGGGGCTTCATACGAGCAGTACTTC.